The 28 T cell receptor beta chains reported below all come from one sample, sequenced in a study of PD-1 blockade in classical Hodgkin lymphoma. Time point: newly diagnosed, previously untreated cHL patient sample. The method was immunoSEQ multiplex PCR; TCRdb's version includes in-frame clones alone and lacks a portion of them. The sample contains tens of thousands of clones, more than 85% of which appear only once. Specimen: peripheral blood mononuclear cells (PBMCs). The receptors derive from a human donor with classical Hodgkin lymphoma.

The V and J genes are TRBV5-6 and TRBJ2-7, with a weak D call TRBD1 (6 bases). The CDR3 length is 14 residues. The germline CDR1 and CDR2 sequences are SGHDT and YYEEEE. Trimming shortened V by 3 bases and J by 5 bases, and 15 bases separated the two germline ends. CDR3 coding DNA: TGTGCCAGCAGCTCGGTCGTGTGGGGGCACGAGCAGTACTTC. Protein product: CASSSVVWGHEQYF.

The CDR3 DNA reads as TGTGCCAGCAGTGTAGCGGTTTTTAATGAAAAACTGTTTTTT. Translation gives CASSVAVFNEKLFF. The genes are TRBV2 and TRBJ1-4, with D hard to call. Germline V gives CDR1 SNHLY, CDR2 FYNNEI. CDR3 length equals 14 residues. V was pared by 4 bases and J by 4 bases, with 10 bases between.

The CDR3 DNA reads TGTGCCAGCAGTTACGGCAGTCCGGGATCCTACGAGCAGTACTTC. Encoded protein: CASSYGSPGSYEQYF. The chain carries TRBV6-6 and TRBJ2-7; D is possibly TRBD2 (5 bases). The CDR3 has 15 amino acids. The germline gives CDR1 MNHNY, CDR2 SVGAGI (reference sequence). V was trimmed by 2 bases and J by 1 base, leaving 12 bases between them.

V and J are TRBV5-4 and TRBJ1-6; TRBD1 matches at 7 bases. This CDR3 is built from 17 residues. Germline CDR1 and CDR2: SGHNT and YYREEE (reference sequence). Trimming removed 6 bases from V and 5 bases from J; junction bases left unmatched: 14. The CDR3 DNA reads TGTGCCAGCACCCTAATGGGACAGACAAATGATAATTCACCCCTCCACTTT. It yields the protein CASTLMGQTNDNSPLHF.

The V and J genes are TRBV11-2 and TRBJ1-3; D not resolved. The CDR3 has 16 amino acids. V was shortened by 8 bases and J by 0 bases, with 17 bases between the two germline ends. The germline V gene encodes CDR1 SGHAT and CDR2 FQNNGV. The CDR3 DNA reads TGTGCCAGCGAGAAGGACCTACGGAGCTCTGGAAACACCATATATTTT. This codes for CASEKDLRSSGNTIYF.

The chain recombines TRBV9 with TRBJ2-5; 9 bases map to TRBD2. Germline loops: CDR1 SGDLS, CDR2 YYNGEE. There are 16 residues in the CDR3. The V segment lost 0 bases and the J segment 3 bases; nucleotides outside the gene matches: 6. DNA for the CDR3: TGTGCCAGCAGCGTAGCGGCGGGGGGGAAAGAAGAGACCCAGTACTTC. It translates to CASSVAAGGKEETQYF.

The rearrangement uses TRBV5-1 and TRBJ1-1; D remains ambiguous. The germline V and J ends were trimmed by 1 base and 4 bases, with 14 bases remaining between them. CDR3 length: 15 residues. The germline V gene has CDR1 SGHRS and CDR2 YFSETQ. The CDR3 region is CASSLSFGVLTEAFF. In DNA, the CDR3 is TGCGCCAGCAGCTTGAGTTTCGGGGTTCTCACTGAAGCTTTCTTT.

The chain links TRBV7-6 to TRBJ2-3, with TRBD2 matching over 11 bases. This CDR3 has 16 amino acids. Germline V gene data show CDR1 as SGHVS and CDR2 as FNYEAQ. The V gene end was trimmed by 10 bases and the J gene end by 2 bases; junction bases not matched to a gene: 11. The CDR3 protein is CATTLAGAPNTDTQYF. The CDR3 nucleotides read TGTGCCACCACACTAGCGGGGGCACCAAACACAGATACGCAGTATTTT.

This chain joins TRBV5-4 and TRBJ2-7; D not resolved. Germline V gene lookup returns CDR1 SGHNT and CDR2 YYREEE (reference sequence). The CDR3 runs to 16 residues. V was cut by 4 bases and J by 0 bases, with 17 bases left in between. The CDR3 spells CASSDGPTPSSYEQYF. CDR3 nucleotide sequence: TGTGCCAGCAGCGACGGACCGACCCCCAGCTCCTACGAGCAGTACTTC.

The chain employs TRBV6-1 and TRBJ2-1, with 8 bases lining up with TRBD1. The CDR3 runs 14 residues. After removal of 6 bases from V and 8 bases from J, the junction contained 9 bases not matched to a gene. The germline V gene has CDR1 MNHNS and CDR2 SASEGT. The CDR3 here is CASRRQGFSDEQFF. The CDR3, as DNA: TGTGCCAGCAGACGACAGGGGTTCTCGGATGAGCAGTTCTTC.

V gene TRBV9 combines with J gene TRBJ2-3; TRBD2 agrees at 8 bases. The CDR3 loop spans 16 amino acids. The V gene end was trimmed by 0 bases and the J gene end by 6 bases; junction bases not matched to a gene: 9. From germline, CDR1 is SGDLS and CDR2 YYNGEE. CDR3 nucleotide sequence: TGTGCCAGCAGCGTAGCTGGGACTAGAGGTGGTGATACGCAGTATTTT. Translating it yields CASSVAGTRGGDTQYF.

This chain connects TRBV19 to TRBJ2-7; a weak D match, TRBD1 (6 bases). Trimming cost V 1 base and J 2 bases, with 12 bases left between them. Germline loops: CDR1 LNHDA, CDR2 SQIVND (reference sequence). The length of the CDR3 is 15 residues. The CDR3 here is CASSIVNREPYEQYF. For the CDR3, the DNA is TGTGCCAGTAGTATAGTGAACAGGGAACCCTACGAGCAGTACTTC.

The chain recombines TRBV28 with TRBJ2-7; 10 nucleotides match TRBD1. The ends lost 8 bases at V and 1 base at J; junction bases unmatched: 8. The V gene's germline CDR1 is MDHEN and CDR2 SYDVKM. CDR3 length: 15 amino acids. CDR3 protein: CASFQRGQGSYEQYF. In DNA, the CDR3 is TGTGCCAGCTTTCAACGGGGACAGGGGTCCTACGAGCAGTACTTC.

This chain uses TRBV21-1 with TRBJ2-1; the D call TRBD2 from the table was never checked on the DNA. TRBV21-1 is described as a pseudogene. The length of the CDR3 is 13 residues. CDR3 loop: CATRAGGIVGGFF. The CDR3 region has the DNA TGTGCCACAAGGGCCGGCGGGATAGTTGGTGGATTCTTC.

CDR3 in amino acids: CASSVQGRTDTQYF. The CDR3 DNA follows: TGTGCCAGCAGCGTCCAGGGACGCACAGATACGCAGTATTTT. The V gene is TRBV9, the J gene TRBJ2-3; D tentatively fits TRBD1 or TRBD2 (5 bases each). Trimming removed 2 bases at V and 1 base at J, with 8 bases between. This CDR3 has 14 residues. Germline V gene lookup returns CDR1 SGDLS and CDR2 YYNGEE.

The chain joins TRBV30 to TRBJ2-1; D possibly corresponds to TRBD2 (6 bases). The CDR3 sequence is 13 residues long. The germline V and J ends were trimmed by 3 bases and 9 bases, with 15 bases remaining between them. Germline V gene lookup returns CDR1 GTSNPN and CDR2 SVGIG (reference sequence). The CDR3 sequence is CAWSWERRGEQFF. The CDR3 nucleotides read TGTGCCTGGAGCTGGGAGAGGAGGGGTGAGCAGTTCTTC. The variable domain in full, completed from reference TRBV30 and TRBJ2-1, reads SQTIHQWPATLVQPVGSPLSLECTVEGTSNPNLYWYRQAAGRGLQLLFYSVGIGQISSEVPQNLSASRPQDRQFILSSKKLLLSDSGFYLCAWSWERRGEQFFGPGTRLTVL.

The chain couples TRBV7-8 to TRBJ2-7; maybe TRBD2 (6 bases). Trimming removed 5 bases at V and 6 bases at J, with 23 bases between. There are 16 residues in the CDR3. CDR1 is SGHVS and CDR2 is FQNEAQ in the germline V gene. Here the CDR3 DNA reads TGTGCCAGCAGCAACCCGCTCGGAGGGAAGGTAGGCGAGCAGTACTTC. This codes for CASSNPLGGKVGEQYF.

This chain connects TRBV6-1 to TRBJ2-7; D gene ambiguous. Germline CDR1 and CDR2: MNHNS and SASEGT. The CDR3 spans 12 residues. Trimming took 5 bases from V and 2 from J, leaving 7 bases between them. The CDR3 region is CASSQETYEQYF. The CDR3 region has the DNA TGTGCCAGCAGTCAGGAGACCTACGAGCAGTACTTC.

The gene calls are TRBV5-1 and TRBJ2-1; D may be TRBD1 (6 bases). The CDR3 spans 16 residues. The germline V gene has CDR1 SGHRS and CDR2 YFSETQ. Between the trimmed V and J ends, which lost 4 bases and 0 bases, there was a span of 14 bases. The chain's CDR3 is CASSATGLSSYNEQFF. DNA of the CDR3: TGCGCCAGCAGCGCCACAGGGCTCAGCTCCTACAATGAGCAGTTCTTC.

The chain joins TRBV19 to TRBJ1-2; D is unclear. The CDR3 runs 13 residues. V was shortened by 4 bases and J by 6 bases, with 12 bases between the two germline ends. Germline V gene sequence: CDR1 LNHDA, CDR2 SQIVND (reference sequence). The CDR3 sequence is CASSTFRRNGYTF. Here the CDR3 DNA reads TGTGCCAGTAGTACATTCCGGCGTAATGGCTACACCTTC.

V usage is TRBV11-2 and J usage is TRBJ2-7; D not certain. CDR3 length: 13 amino acids. Trimming cost V 1 base and J 0 bases, with 4 bases left between them. CDR1 SGHAT and CDR2 FQNNGV come from the germline V gene. The DNA of the CDR3 is TGTGCCAGCAGCTTAGGCGCCTCCTACGAGCAGTACTTC. It translates to CASSLGASYEQYF.

The chain couples TRBV10-3 to TRBJ1-5; D ambiguous. The CDR3 runs 15 residues. Germline CDR1 ENHRY, CDR2 SYGVKD. With 8 bases removed from V and 3 bases from J, the gap between germline ends came to 17 bases. The CDR3 DNA follows: TGTGCCATCGGGCCGGGGAGCGGTAACAATCAGCCCCAGCATTTT. Amino acids: CAIGPGSGNNQPQHF.

V gene TRBV10-3 combines with J gene TRBJ2-2; TRBD2 aligns across 14 bases. The J segment lost 1 base and the V segment lost 10 bases, leaving 8 bases of the junction unmatched. This CDR3 contains 17 residues. Per the germline V gene, CDR1 is ENHRY and CDR2 is SYGVKD. The CDR3, as DNA: TGTGCCACCGGCCAGACTAGCGGGAGGGGGAACACCGGGGAGCTGTTTTTT. Its translation is CATGQTSGRGNTGELFF.

The chain employs TRBV11-2 and TRBJ1-2, with D hard to call. Trimming took off 7 bases at V and 6 bases at J, with 9 bases between the two ends. The CDR3 has 11 residues. Germline V gene lookup returns CDR1 SGHAT and CDR2 FQNNGV. Here the CDR3 DNA reads TGTGCCAGCAAAGGCGGTAATGGCTACACCTTC. It specifies CASKGGNGYTF.

The rearrangement uses TRBV11-3 and TRBJ2-1; 10 nucleotides agree with TRBD2. The CDR3 sequence is 15 residues long. Per germline, CDR1 SGHNT and CDR2 YENEEA. V was clipped by 1 base and J by 7 bases; unmatched bases: 4. This chain's CDR3 is CASSLGTSGINEQFF. The CDR3 nucleotides are TGTGCCAGCAGCTTAGGGACTAGCGGAATAAATGAGCAGTTCTTC.

V is TRBV5-6 and J is TRBJ2-3; 10 nucleotides match TRBD1. J lost 1 base, V lost 3 bases, and 11 bases had no gene match. The CDR3 consists of 18 residues. CDR1 is SGHDT and CDR2 is YYEEEE in the germline V gene. This CDR3 is CASSWRWGDRGRTDTQYF. CDR3 coding DNA: TGTGCCAGCAGCTGGCGCTGGGGAGACAGGGGGCGCACAGATACGCAGTATTTT.

This sequence joins TRBV20-1 and TRBJ1-2; no reliable D call. V was clipped by 3 bases and J by 7 bases, with 3 bases between them. This CDR3 is built from 9 residues. CDR1 and CDR2 (germline): DFQATT, SNEGSKA (reference sequence). In DNA, the CDR3 is TGCAGTGCTAGTCCTGGCTACACCTTC. This gives the protein CSASPGYTF.

V and J are TRBV6-5 and TRBJ1-3, with D unresolved. This CDR3 contains 15 residues. From germline, CDR1 is MNHEY and CDR2 SVGAGI. Trimming removed 6 bases from V and 1 base from J, with 13 bases in between. Here the CDR3 DNA reads TGTGCCAGCAGCCTTGATGACACTTCTGGAAACACCATATATTTT. Translation gives CASSLDDTSGNTIYF.